Detailed here is one T cell receptor (beta chain). A much larger clone differs from this one at a single base, so this may be a read error. This sample also contains other DNA sequences that code for the same CDR3. There are 14 residues in the CDR3. V was cut by 0 bases and J by 2 bases, with 8 bases left in between. Per germline, CDR1 LGHDT and CDR2 YNNKEL (reference sequence). The data were obtained in a study of blood T cell repertoires in COVID-19. The wider study: Samples came from the United States, Italy and Spain, spanning acute and convalescent COVID-19. PBMCs, B-cell-depleted T cells, or T cells were the source of the cDNA or gDNA that made up the material.

Original analysis: Nucleated cell counts were estimated from reference gene primer amplification. The method was immunoSEQ multiplex PCR; TCRdb's version includes in-frame clones alone and lacks a portion of them. V and J calls and clone size are given by that table; D and trimming were obtained from the DNA. The sample contains about 140,000 clones, roughly nine tenths of which appear only once. The sequencing sample was made of peripheral blood. The origin of this receptor is a human donor in a cohort sampled during active COVID-19. The chain has TRBV3-1 (or the pseudogene TRBV3-2) and TRBJ2-7, with D possibly being TRBD1 (6 bases). The CDR3 loop reads CASSQDTGTYEQYF. The CDR3 nucleotides read TGTGCCAGCAGCCAAGATACAGGGACCTACGAGCAGTACTTC.